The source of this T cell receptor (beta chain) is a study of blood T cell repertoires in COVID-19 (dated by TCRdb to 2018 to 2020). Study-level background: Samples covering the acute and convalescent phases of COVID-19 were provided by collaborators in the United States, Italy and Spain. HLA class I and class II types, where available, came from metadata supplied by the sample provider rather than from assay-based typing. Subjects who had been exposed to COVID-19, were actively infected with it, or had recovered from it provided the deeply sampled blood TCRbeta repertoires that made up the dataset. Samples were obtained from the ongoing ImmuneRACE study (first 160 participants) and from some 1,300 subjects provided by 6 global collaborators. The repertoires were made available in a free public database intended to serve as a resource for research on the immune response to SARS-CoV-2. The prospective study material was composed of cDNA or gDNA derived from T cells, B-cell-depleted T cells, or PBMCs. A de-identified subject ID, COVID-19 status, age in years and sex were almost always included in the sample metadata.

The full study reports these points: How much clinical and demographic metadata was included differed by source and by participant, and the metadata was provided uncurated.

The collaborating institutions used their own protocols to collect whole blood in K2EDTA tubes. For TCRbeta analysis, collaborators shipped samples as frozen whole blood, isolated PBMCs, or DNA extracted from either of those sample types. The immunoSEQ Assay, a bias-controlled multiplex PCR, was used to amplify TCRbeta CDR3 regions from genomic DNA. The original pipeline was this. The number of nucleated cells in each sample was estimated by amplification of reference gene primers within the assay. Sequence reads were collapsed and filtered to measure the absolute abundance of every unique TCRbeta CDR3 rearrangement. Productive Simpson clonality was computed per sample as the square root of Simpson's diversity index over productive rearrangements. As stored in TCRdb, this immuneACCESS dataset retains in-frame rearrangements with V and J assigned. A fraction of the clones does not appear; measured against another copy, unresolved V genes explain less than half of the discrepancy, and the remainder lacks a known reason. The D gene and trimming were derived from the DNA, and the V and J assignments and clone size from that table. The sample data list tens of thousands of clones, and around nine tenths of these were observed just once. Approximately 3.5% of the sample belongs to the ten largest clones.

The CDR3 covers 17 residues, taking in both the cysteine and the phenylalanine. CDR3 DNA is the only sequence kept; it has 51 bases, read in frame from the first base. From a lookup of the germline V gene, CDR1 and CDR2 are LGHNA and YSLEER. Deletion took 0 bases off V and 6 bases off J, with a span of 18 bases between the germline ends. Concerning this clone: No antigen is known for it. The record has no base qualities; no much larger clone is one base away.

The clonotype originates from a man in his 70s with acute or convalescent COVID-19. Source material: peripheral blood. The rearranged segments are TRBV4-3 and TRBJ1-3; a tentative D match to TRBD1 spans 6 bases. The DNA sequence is TGCGCCAGCAGCCAAGAAAAGCAGGGGAACGGTGTAAACACCATATATTTT. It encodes CASSQEKQGNGVNTIYF.